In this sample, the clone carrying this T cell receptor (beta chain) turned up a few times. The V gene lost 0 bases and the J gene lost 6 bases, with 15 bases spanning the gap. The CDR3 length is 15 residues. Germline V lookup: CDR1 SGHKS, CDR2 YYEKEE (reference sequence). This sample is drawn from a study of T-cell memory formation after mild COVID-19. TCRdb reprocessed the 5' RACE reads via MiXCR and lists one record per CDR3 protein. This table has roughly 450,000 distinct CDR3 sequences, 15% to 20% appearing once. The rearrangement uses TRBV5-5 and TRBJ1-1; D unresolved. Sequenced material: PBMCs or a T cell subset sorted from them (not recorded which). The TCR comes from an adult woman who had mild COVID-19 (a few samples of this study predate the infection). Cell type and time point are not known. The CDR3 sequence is CASSLALYSSAEAFF. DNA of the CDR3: TGTGCCAGCAGCTTGGCCCTTTACTCCTCTGCTGAAGCTTTCTTT.